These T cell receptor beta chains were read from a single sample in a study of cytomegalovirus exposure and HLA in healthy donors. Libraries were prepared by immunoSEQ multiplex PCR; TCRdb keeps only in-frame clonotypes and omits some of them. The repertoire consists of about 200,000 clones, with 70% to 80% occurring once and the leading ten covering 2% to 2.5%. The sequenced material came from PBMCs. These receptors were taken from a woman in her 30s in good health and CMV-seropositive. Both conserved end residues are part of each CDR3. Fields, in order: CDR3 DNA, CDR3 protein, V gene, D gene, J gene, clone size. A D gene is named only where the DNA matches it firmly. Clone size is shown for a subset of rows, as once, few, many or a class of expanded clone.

cdr3_nt: TGTGCCAGCAGCCAATTCCCTAGCCTGGGCAATGAGCAGTTCTTC
cdr3_aa: CASSQFPSLGNEQFF
v_call: TRBV16
d_call: -
j_call: TRBJ2-1
clone_size: few

cdr3_nt: TGTGCCAGCAGTGAAGGGGATAGCGGGCCCCCTGGGGAGCAGTACTTC
cdr3_aa: CASSEGDSGPPGEQYF
v_call: TRBV6-1
d_call: TRBD2
j_call: TRBJ2-7
clone_size: -

cdr3_nt: TGTGCCAGCAGAACTAGCGGGAGGTCCCATACGCAGTATTTT
cdr3_aa: CASRTSGRSHTQYF
v_call: TRBV28
d_call: TRBD2
j_call: TRBJ2-3
clone_size: -

cdr3_nt: TGCGCCAGCAGCCTCGGACAGGGGGATCAGCCCCAGCATTTT
cdr3_aa: CASSLGQGDQPQHF
v_call: TRBV5-1
d_call: TRBD1
j_call: TRBJ1-5
clone_size: -

cdr3_nt: TGTGCCAGCGGTCCCCTCCCAGGGGGGTACGAGCAGTACTTC
cdr3_aa: CASGPLPGGYEQYF
v_call: TRBV27
d_call: -
j_call: TRBJ2-7
clone_size: -

cdr3_nt: TGCGCCAGCAGCACAGTGGACACAATAGGAGGCTACACCTTC
cdr3_aa: CASSTVDTIGGYTF
v_call: TRBV5-1
d_call: -
j_call: TRBJ1-2
clone_size: few

cdr3_nt: TGTGCCAGCAGTAAGGGAGGACTCACAGATACGCAGTATTTT
cdr3_aa: CASSKGGLTDTQYF
v_call: TRBV28
d_call: -
j_call: TRBJ2-3
clone_size: -

cdr3_nt: TGTGCCAGCAGCCAACAAAGACTAGCGGAAGAGACCCAGTACTTC
cdr3_aa: CASSQQRLAEETQYF
v_call: TRBV4-2
d_call: TRBD2
j_call: TRBJ2-5
clone_size: -

cdr3_nt: TGCGCCAGCAGCTTGGCCCTAGCGGGGGGGAGGGAGCAGTTCTTC
cdr3_aa: CASSLALAGGREQFF
v_call: TRBV5-1
d_call: TRBD2
j_call: TRBJ2-1
clone_size: once

cdr3_nt: TGTGCCAGCAGTTCGGGGAGACAGGGGAGCGAGCAGTACTTC
cdr3_aa: CASSSGRQGSEQYF
v_call: TRBV28
d_call: TRBD1
j_call: TRBJ2-7
clone_size: -

cdr3_nt: TGCGCCAGCAGCTTGGCGTCTGGAAACACCATATATTTT
cdr3_aa: CASSLASGNTIYF
v_call: TRBV5-1
d_call: -
j_call: TRBJ1-3
clone_size: once

cdr3_nt: TGTGCCAGCAGGCTAAGCCCGGGGTCACCAGAGGGCTACACCTTC
cdr3_aa: CASRLSPGSPEGYTF
v_call: TRBV28
d_call: -
j_call: TRBJ1-2
clone_size: -

cdr3_nt: TGTGCCAGCAGCGTAGTCTCGGGTGGCGATTCACCCCTCCACTTT
cdr3_aa: CASSVVSGGDSPLHF
v_call: TRBV9
d_call: -
j_call: TRBJ1-6
clone_size: -

cdr3_nt: TGTGCCAGCAGACGAAGGACAGGAAAAACCTACGAGCAGTACTTC
cdr3_aa: CASRRRTGKTYEQYF
v_call: TRBV28
d_call: TRBD1
j_call: TRBJ2-7
clone_size: -

cdr3_nt: TGCGCCAGCAGCCGGGGGAGGGCAGATACGCAGTATTTT
cdr3_aa: CASSRGRADTQYF
v_call: TRBV4-3
d_call: TRBD2
j_call: TRBJ2-3
clone_size: -

cdr3_nt: TGTGCCATCAGTGGACAGGGAGGCGATCAGCCCCAGCATTTT
cdr3_aa: CAISGQGGDQPQHF
v_call: TRBV10-3
d_call: TRBD1
j_call: TRBJ1-5
clone_size: -

cdr3_nt: TGCGCCAGCAGCCAAGTCGGGGGGGGCGGGACCCAGTACTTC
cdr3_aa: CASSQVGGGGTQYF
v_call: TRBV4-3
d_call: TRBD2
j_call: TRBJ2-5
clone_size: -

cdr3_nt: TGCGCCAGCAGCTTGGTCGCGGGACTCTACAATGAGCAGTTCTTC
cdr3_aa: CASSLVAGLYNEQFF
v_call: TRBV5-1
d_call: -
j_call: TRBJ2-1
clone_size: -

cdr3_nt: TGTGCCAGCTCACCACAGCCAGGGGTTGGTGATACTGAAGCTTTCTTT
cdr3_aa: CASSPQPGVGDTEAFF
v_call: TRBV18
d_call: -
j_call: TRBJ1-1
clone_size: -

cdr3_nt: TGCGCCAGCAGCCCCGGGACTAGCGGGGGAGATACGCAGTATTTT
cdr3_aa: CASSPGTSGGDTQYF
v_call: TRBV5-1
d_call: TRBD2
j_call: TRBJ2-3
clone_size: -

cdr3_nt: TGTGCCAGCACGAAGAGTGGGGGCTCTTACAATGAGCAGTTCTTC
cdr3_aa: CASTKSGGSYNEQFF
v_call: TRBV2
d_call: -
j_call: TRBJ2-1
clone_size: -

cdr3_nt: TGTGCCAGCGGCGACTTGAGCTCCTACAATGAGCAGTTCTTC
cdr3_aa: CASGDLSSYNEQFF
v_call: TRBV28
d_call: -
j_call: TRBJ2-1
clone_size: -

cdr3_nt: TGCGCCAGCAGCCAAGCGATAGGGGTCGGAGATACGCAGTATTTT
cdr3_aa: CASSQAIGVGDTQYF
v_call: TRBV4-3
d_call: -
j_call: TRBJ2-3
clone_size: -

cdr3_nt: TGTGCCAGCACCAGGGGTCTTAATGAAAAACTGTTTTTT
cdr3_aa: CASTRGLNEKLFF
v_call: TRBV7-9
d_call: -
j_call: TRBJ1-4
clone_size: -

cdr3_nt: TGTGCCTCTCGGGGGGGGGCGTTAGCCAAAAACATTCAGTACTTC
cdr3_aa: CASRGGALAKNIQYF
v_call: TRBV30
d_call: TRBD2
j_call: TRBJ2-4
clone_size: -

cdr3_nt: TGTGCCAGCAGCTTATGGACAGGGGGCATATCGAGCGAGCAGTACTTC
cdr3_aa: CASSLWTGGISSEQYF
v_call: TRBV11-2
d_call: TRBD1
j_call: TRBJ2-7
clone_size: -

cdr3_nt: TGTGCCAGCAGTGATCCTGGGACAGGGTCTGCCGAGCAGTACTTC
cdr3_aa: CASSDPGTGSAEQYF
v_call: TRBV2
d_call: TRBD1
j_call: TRBJ2-7
clone_size: few

cdr3_nt: TGTGCCAGCAGTTTACTAGCCCGACCGGGTAATACGCAGTATTTT
cdr3_aa: CASSLLARPGNTQYF
v_call: TRBV28
d_call: -
j_call: TRBJ2-3
clone_size: -

cdr3_nt: TGCAGCGTTGAGGGCGACTACAATGAGCAGTTCTTC
cdr3_aa: CSVEGDYNEQFF
v_call: TRBV29-1
d_call: -
j_call: TRBJ2-1
clone_size: -